The clone carrying this T cell receptor beta chain was detected many times. Its matching antigen is unknown. Sample-barcoded 5' priming and a J-beta primer mix drove a second PCR of 7 to 11 cycles. TCRdb re-derived calls from the 5' RACE reads in MiXCR, one entry per CDR3 protein. The table includes fewer than 700,000 distinct CDR3 sequences, roughly 48% detected once. These data are taken from a study of blood T cells in healthy people across ages. Study outcomes and limitations: TCR beta diversity, measured per million T cells, fell in a roughly linear way with age.

CDR1 and CDR2 from the germline V gene are DFQATT and SNEGSKA (reference sequence). This CDR3 region has 13 residues. Trimming cost V 3 bases and J 2 bases, with 11 bases left between them. Material for sequencing was blood. The TCR was taken from a man older than 75 in good health. V gene TRBV20-1 combines with J gene TRBJ2-7; D possibly corresponds to TRBD2 (6 bases). The CDR3 spells CSASGLATYEQYF. The CDR3, as DNA: TGCAGTGCTAGTGGTCTAGCGACCTACGAGCAGTACTTC.